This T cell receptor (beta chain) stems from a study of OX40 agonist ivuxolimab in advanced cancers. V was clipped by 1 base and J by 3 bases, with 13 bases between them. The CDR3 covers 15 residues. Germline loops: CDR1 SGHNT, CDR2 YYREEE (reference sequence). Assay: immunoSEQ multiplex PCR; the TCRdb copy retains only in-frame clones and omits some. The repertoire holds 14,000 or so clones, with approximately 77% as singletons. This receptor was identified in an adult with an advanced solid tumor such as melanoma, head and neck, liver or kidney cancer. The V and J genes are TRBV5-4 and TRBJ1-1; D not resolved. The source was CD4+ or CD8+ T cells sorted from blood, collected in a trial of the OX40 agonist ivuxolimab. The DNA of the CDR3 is TGTGCCAGCAGCTTGTATCCGGATTGGGACACTGAAGCTTTCTTT. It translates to CASSLYPDWDTEAFF.